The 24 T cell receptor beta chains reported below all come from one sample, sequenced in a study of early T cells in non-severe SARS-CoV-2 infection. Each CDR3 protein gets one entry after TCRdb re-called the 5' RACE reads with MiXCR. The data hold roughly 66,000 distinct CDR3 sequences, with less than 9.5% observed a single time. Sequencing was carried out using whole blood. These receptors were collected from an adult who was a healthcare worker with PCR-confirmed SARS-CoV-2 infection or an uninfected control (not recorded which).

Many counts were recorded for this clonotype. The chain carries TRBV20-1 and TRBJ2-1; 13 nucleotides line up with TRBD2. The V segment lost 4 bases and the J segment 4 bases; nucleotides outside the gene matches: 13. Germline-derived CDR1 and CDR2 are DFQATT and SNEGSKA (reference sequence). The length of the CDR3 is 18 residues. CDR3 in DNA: TGCAGTGCTACCCAGACTAGCGGGAGGCCCCGCGATTACAATGAGCAGTTCTTC. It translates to CSATQTSGRPRDYNEQFF.

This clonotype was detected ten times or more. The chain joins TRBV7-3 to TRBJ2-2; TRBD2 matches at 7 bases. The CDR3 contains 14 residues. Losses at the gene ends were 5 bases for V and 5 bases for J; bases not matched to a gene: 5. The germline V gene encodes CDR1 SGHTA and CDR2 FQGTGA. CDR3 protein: CASSPAGGTGELFF. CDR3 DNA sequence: TGTGCCAGCAGCCCCGCCGGGGGGACCGGGGAGCTGTTTTTT.

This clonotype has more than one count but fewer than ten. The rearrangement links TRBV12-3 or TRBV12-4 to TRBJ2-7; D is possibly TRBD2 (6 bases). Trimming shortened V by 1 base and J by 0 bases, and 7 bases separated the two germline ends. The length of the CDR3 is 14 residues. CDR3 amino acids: CASSLGTNSYEQYF. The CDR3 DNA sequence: TGTGCCAGCAGTTTAGGGACTAACTCCTACGAGCAGTACTTC.

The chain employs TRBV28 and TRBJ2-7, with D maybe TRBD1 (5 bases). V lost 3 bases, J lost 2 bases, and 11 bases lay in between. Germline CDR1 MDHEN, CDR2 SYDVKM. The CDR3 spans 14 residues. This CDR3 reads CASSFSDTTYEQYF. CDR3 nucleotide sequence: TGTGCCAGCAGTTTTTCGGACACCACCTACGAGCAGTACTTC. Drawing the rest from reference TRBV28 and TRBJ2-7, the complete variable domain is DVKVTQSSRYLVKRTGEKVFLECVQDMDHENMFWYRQDPGLGLRLIYFSYDVKMKEKGDIPEGYSVSREKKERFSLILESASTNQTSMYLCASSFSDTTYEQYFGPGTRLTVT.

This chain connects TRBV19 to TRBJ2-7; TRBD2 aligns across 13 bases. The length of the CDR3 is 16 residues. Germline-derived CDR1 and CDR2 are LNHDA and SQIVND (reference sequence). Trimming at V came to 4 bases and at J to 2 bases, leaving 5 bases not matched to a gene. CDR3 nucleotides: TGTGCCAGTAGTAGAGGACTAGCGGGAGACCCCTACGAGCAGTACTTC. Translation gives CASSRGLAGDPYEQYF.

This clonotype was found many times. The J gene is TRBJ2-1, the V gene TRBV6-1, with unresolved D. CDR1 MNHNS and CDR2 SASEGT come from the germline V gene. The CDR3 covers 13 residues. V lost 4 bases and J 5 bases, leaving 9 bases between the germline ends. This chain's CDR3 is CASSARADNEQFF. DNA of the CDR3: TGTGCCAGCAGTGCTAGGGCGGACAATGAGCAGTTCTTC.

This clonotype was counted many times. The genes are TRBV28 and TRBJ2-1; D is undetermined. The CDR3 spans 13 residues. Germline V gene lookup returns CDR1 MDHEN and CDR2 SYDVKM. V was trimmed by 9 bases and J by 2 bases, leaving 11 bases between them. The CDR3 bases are TGTGCCAGTATGGACGAAACCTACAATGAGCAGTTCTTC. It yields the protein CASMDETYNEQFF.

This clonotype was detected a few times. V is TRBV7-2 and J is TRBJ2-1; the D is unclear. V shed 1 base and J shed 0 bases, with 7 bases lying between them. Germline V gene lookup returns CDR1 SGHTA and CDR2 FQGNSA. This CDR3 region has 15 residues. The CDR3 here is CASSLGPNSYNEQFF. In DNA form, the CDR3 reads TGTGCCAGCAGCTTAGGACCAAACTCCTACAATGAGCAGTTCTTC.

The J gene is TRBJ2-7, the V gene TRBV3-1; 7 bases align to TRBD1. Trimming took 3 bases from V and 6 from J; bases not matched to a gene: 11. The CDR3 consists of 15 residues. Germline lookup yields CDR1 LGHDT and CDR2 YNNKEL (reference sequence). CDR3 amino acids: CASSQYYTGVSEQYF. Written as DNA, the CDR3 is TGTGCCAGCAGCCAGTACTACACAGGGGTCAGCGAGCAGTACTTC.

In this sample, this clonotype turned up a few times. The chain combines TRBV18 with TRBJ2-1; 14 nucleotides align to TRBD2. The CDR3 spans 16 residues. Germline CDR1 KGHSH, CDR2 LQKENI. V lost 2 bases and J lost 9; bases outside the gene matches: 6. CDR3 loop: CASSPAGTSGSGEQFF. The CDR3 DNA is TGTGCCAGCTCACCAGCCGGGACTAGCGGGAGTGGTGAGCAGTTCTTC.

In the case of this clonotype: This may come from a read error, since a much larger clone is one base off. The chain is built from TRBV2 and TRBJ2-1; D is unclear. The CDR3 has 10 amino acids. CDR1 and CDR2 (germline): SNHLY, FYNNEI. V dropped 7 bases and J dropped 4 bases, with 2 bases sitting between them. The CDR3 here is CASMYNEQFF. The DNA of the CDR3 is TGTGCCAGCATGTACAATGAGCAGTTCTTC.

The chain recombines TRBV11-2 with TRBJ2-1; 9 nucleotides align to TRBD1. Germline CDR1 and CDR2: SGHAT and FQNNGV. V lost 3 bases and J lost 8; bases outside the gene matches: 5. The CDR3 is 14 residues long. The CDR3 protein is CASSFSTGGDEQFF. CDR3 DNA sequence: TGTGCCAGCAGCTTTTCAACAGGGGGCGATGAGCAGTTCTTC.

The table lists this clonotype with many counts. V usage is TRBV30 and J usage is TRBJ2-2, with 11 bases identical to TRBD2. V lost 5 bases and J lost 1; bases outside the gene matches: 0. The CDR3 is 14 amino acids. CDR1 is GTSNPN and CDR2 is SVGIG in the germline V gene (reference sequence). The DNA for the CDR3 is TGTGCCTGGGGACTAGCGGGGAACACCGGGGAGCTGTTTTTT. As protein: CAWGLAGNTGELFF.

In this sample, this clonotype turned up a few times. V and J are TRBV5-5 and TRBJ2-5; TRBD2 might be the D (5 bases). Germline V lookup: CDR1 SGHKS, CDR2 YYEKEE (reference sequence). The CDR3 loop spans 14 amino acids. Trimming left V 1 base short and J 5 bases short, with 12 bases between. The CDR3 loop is CASSLPAGGETQYF. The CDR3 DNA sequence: TGTGCCAGCAGCTTGCCCGCGGGCGGCGAGACCCAGTACTTC.

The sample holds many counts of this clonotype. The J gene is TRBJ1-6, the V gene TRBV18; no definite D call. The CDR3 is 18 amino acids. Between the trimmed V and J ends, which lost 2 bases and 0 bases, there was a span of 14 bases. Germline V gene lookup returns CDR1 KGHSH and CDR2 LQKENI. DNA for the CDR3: TGTGCCAGCTCACCAACCATGCCCACGAGCTCCTATAATTCACCCCTCCACTTT. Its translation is CASSPTMPTSSYNSPLHF.

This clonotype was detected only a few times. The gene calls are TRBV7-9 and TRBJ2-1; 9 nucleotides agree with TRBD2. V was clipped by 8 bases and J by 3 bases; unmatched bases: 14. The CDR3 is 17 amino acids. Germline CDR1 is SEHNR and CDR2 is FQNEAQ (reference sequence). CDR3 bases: TGTGCCAGCTCCCCAGGGTTGGTAGCGGGAGACTACAATGAGCAGTTCTTC. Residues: CASSPGLVAGDYNEQFF.

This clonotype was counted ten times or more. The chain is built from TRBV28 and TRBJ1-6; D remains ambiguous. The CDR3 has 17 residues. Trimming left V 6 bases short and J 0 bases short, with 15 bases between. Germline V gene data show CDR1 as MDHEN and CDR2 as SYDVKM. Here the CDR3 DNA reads TGTGCCAGCAGCTCCGAAGTCGGCAGCTCCTATAATTCACCCCTCCACTTT. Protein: CASSSEVGSSYNSPLHF.

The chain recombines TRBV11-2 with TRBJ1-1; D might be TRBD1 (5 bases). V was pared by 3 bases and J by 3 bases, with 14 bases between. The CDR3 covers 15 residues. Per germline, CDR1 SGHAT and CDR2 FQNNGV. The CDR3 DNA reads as TGTGCCAGCAGCTTGGATGGGGGAGGGGACACTGAAGCTTTCTTT. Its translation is CASSLDGGGDTEAFF.

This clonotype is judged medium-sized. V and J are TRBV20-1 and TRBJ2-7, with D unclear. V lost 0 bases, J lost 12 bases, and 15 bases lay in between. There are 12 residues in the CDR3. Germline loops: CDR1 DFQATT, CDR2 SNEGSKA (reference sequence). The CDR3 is CSARDQSSNLYF. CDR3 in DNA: TGCAGTGCTAGAGATCAGTCGAGTAATCTGTACTTC.

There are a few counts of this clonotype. The CDR3 here is CASSLVRDSPGELFF. Written as DNA, the CDR3 is TGCGCCAGCAGCTTGGTTCGGGACAGCCCAGGGGAGCTGTTTTTT. V and J are TRBV5-1 and TRBJ2-2; TRBD1 matches 7 bases. The CDR3 is 15 amino acids. In germline, CDR1 is SGHRS, CDR2 YFSETQ. After removal of 0 bases from V and 8 bases from J, the junction contained 7 bases not matched to a gene.

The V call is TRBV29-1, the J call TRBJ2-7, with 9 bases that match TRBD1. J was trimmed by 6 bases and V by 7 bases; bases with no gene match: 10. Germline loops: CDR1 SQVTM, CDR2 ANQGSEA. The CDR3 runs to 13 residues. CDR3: CSAGGTGLVEQYF. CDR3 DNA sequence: TGCAGCGCTGGCGGGACAGGGTTGGTCGAGCAGTACTTC.

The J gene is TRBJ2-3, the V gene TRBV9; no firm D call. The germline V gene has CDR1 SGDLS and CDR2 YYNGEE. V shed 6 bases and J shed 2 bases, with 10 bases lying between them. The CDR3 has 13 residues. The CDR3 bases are TGTGCCAGCAACCGACAAGCCACAGATACGCAGTATTTT. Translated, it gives CASNRQATDTQYF.

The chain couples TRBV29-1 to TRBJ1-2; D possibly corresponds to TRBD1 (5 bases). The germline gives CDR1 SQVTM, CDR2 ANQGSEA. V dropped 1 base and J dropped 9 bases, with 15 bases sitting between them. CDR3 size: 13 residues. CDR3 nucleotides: TGCAGCGTTGAAGGGGTTTGGGGGTCTCGCTACACCTTC. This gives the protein CSVEGVWGSRYTF.

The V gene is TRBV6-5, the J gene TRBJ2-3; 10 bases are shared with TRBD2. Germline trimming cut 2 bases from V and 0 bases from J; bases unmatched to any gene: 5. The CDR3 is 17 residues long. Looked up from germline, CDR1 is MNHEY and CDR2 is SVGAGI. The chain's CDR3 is CASSYEVTSGSTDTQYF. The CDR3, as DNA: TGTGCCAGCAGTTACGAGGTGACTAGCGGGAGCACAGATACGCAGTATTTT.